The present TCR beta chain was sequenced within a study of blood T cell repertoires in COVID-19. Study overall: COVID-19 samples, acute and convalescent, were from the United States, Italy and Spain. T cells, B-cell-depleted T cells, or PBMCs supplied cDNA or gDNA.

The CDR3 length is 12 residues. Germline V gene data show CDR1 as SQVTM and CDR2 as ANQGSEA. Trimming took 4 bases from V and 7 from J, leaving 14 bases between them. As originally analysed: Quantification of nucleated cells was approximated via reference gene primer amplification. The assay was immunoSEQ multiplex PCR, and TCRdb's table has in-frame clones only and misses some. The DNA gave D and trimming, while V, J and clone size come from that table. The repertoire has around 190,000 clones, 86% of them found once; the top ten carry 5.6%. Participants' reported clinical history set cohort assignment.

This chain joins TRBV29-1 and TRBJ2-7; tentative D call: TRBD2 (5 bases). The sequence was obtained from a man aged 40-55 years with acute COVID-19. The sequenced sample was PBMCs or T cells enriched from blood (not recorded which). The CDR3 coding sequence is TGCAGCGTTGGTTTAGGCCCGGGGGAGCAGTACTTC. Its translation is CSVGLGPGEQYF.